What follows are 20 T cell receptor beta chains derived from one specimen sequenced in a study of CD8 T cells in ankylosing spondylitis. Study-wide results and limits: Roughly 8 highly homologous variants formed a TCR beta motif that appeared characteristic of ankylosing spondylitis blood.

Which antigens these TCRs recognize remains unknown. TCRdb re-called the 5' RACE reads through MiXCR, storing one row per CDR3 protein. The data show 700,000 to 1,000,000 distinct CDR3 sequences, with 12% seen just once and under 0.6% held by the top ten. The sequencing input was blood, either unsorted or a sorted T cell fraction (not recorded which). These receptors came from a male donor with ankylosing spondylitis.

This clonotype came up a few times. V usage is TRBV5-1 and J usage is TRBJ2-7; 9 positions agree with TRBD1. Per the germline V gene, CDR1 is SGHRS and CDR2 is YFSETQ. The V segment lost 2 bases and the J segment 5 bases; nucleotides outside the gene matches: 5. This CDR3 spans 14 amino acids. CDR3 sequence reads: CASSFGTGSNEQYF. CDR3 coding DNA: TGCGCCAGCAGCTTCGGGACAGGGTCCAACGAGCAGTACTTC. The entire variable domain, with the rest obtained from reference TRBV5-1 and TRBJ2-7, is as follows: KAGVTQTPRYLIKTRGQQVTLSCSPISGHRSVSWYQQTPGQGLQFLFEYFSETQRNKGNFPGRFSGRQFSNSRSEMNVSTLELGDSALYLCASSFGTGSNEQYFGPGTRLTVT.

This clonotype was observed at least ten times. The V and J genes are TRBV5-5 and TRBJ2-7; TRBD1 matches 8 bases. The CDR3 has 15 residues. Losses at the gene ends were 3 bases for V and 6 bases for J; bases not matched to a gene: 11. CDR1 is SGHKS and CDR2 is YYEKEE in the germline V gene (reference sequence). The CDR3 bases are TGTGCCAGCAGCTCCCGGACAGGGTCTTACTCCGAGCAGTACTTC. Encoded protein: CASSSRTGSYSEQYF.

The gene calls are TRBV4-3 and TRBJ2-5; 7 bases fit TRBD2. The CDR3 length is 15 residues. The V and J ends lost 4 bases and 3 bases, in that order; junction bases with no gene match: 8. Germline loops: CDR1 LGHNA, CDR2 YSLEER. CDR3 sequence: CASSRGTTFKETQYF. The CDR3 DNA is TGCGCCAGCAGCCGTGGGACTACCTTTAAAGAGACCCAGTACTTC.

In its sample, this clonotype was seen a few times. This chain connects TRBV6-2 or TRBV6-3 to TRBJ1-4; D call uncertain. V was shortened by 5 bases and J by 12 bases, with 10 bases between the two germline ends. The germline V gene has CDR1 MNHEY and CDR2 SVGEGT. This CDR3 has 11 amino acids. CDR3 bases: TGTGCCAGCAGTCTCAACCTAGAACTGTTTTTT. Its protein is CASSLNLELFF.

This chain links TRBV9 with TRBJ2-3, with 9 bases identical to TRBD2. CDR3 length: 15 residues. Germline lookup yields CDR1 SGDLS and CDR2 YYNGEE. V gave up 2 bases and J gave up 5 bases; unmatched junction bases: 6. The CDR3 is CASSVAGGIGDTQYF. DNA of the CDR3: TGTGCCAGCAGCGTGGCGGGAGGGATAGGAGATACGCAGTATTTT. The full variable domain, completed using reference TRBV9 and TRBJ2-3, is DSGVTQTPKHLITATGQRVTLRCSPRSGDLSVYWYQQSLDQGLQFLIQYYNGEERAKGNILERFSAQQFPDLHSELNLSSLELGDSALYFCASSVAGGIGDTQYFGPGTRLTVL.

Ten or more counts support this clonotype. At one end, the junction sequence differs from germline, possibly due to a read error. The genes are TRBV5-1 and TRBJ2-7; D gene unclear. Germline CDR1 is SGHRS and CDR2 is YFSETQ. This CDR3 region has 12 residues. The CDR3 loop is CASSFNSYEQYF. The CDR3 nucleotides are TGTGCCAGCAGTTTCAACTCCTACGAGCAGTACTTC.

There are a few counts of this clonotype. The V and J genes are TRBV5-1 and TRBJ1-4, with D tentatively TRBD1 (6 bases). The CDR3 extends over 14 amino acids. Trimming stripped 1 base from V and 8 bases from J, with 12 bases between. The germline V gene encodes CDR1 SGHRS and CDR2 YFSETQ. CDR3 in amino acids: CASSLSRGSEKLFF. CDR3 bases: TGCGCCAGCAGCTTGTCCAGGGGAAGCGAAAAACTGTTTTTT.

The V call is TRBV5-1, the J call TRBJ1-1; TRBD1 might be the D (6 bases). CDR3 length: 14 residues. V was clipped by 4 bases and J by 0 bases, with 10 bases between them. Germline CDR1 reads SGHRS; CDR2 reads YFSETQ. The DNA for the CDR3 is TGCGCCAGCAGCATGACAGGTTTGAACACTGAAGCTTTCTTT. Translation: CASSMTGLNTEAFF. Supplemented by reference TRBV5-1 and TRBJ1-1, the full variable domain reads KAGVTQTPRYLIKTRGQQVTLSCSPISGHRSVSWYQQTPGQGLQFLFEYFSETQRNKGNFPGRFSGRQFSNSRSEMNVSTLELGDSALYLCASSMTGLNTEAFFGQGTRLTVV.

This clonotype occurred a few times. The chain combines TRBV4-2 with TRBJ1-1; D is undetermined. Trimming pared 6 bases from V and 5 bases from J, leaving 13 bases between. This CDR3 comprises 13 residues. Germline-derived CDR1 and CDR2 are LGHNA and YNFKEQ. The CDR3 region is CASSTQRWTEAFF. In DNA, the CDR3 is TGTGCCAGCAGTACCCAGCGGTGGACTGAAGCTTTCTTT.

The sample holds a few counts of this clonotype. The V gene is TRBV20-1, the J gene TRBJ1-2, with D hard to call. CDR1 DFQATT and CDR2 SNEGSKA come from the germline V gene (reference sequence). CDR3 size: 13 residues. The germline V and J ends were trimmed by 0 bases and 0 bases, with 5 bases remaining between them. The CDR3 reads CSAREGTNYGYTF. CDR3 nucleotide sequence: TGCAGTGCTAGAGAAGGAACTAACTATGGCTACACCTTC.

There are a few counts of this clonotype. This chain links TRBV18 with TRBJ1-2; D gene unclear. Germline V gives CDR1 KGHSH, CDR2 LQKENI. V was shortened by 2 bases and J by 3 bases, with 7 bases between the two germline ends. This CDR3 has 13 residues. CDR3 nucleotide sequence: TGTGCCAGCTCACCAAGCAGCTACTATGGCTACACCTTC. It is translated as CASSPSSYYGYTF. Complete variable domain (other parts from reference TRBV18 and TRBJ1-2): NAGVMQNPRHLVRRRGQEARLRCSPMKGHSHVYWYRQLPEEGLKFMVYLQKENIIDESGMPKERFSAEFPKEGPSILRIQQVVRGDSAAYFCASSPSSYYGYTFGSGTRLTVV.

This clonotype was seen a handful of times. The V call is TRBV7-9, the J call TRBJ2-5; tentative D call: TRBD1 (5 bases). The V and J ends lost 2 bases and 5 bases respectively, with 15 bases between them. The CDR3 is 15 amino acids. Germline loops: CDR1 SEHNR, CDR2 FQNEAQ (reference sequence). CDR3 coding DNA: TGTGCCAGCAGCTTAAGGGGTTTCTCTACTGAGACCCAGTACTTC. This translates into CASSLRGFSTETQYF.

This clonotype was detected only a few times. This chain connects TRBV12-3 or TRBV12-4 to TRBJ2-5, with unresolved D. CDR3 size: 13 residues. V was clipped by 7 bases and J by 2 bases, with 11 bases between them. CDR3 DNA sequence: TGTGCCAGCACCCCGGCAGGACAAGAGACCCAGTACTTC. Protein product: CASTPAGQETQYF.

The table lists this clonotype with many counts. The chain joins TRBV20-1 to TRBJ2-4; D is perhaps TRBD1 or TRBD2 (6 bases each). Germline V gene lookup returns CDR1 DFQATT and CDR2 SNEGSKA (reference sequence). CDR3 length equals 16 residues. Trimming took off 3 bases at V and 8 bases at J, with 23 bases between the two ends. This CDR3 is CSASSPQTGRGDIQYF. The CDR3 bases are TGCAGTGCTAGTTCCCCTCAGACAGGCCGCGGGGACATTCAGTACTTC.

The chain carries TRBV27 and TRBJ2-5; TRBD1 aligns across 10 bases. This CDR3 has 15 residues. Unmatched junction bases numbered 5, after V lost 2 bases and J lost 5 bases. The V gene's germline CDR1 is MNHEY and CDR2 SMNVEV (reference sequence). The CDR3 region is CASSLGTGAVETQYF. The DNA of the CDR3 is TGTGCCAGCAGTTTAGGGACAGGGGCAGTGGAGACCCAGTACTTC.

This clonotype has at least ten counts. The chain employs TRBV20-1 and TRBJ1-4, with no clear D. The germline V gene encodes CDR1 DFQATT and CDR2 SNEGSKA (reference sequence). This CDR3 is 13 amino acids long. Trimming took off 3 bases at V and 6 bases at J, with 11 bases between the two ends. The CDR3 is CSAREHVDEKLFF. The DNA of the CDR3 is TGCAGTGCTAGGGAACACGTGGATGAAAAACTGTTTTTT.

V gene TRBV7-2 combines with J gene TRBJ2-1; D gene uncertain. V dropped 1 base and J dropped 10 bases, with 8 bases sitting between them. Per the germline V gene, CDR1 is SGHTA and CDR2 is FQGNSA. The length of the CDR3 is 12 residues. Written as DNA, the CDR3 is TGTGCCAGCAGCTTAGAACGCCGGGAGCAGTTCTTC. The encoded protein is CASSLERREQFF.

CDR3 bases: TGTGCCAGCTCACCGTTAGTAGGGGCCGGTGGCTATGGCTACACCTTC. It yields the protein CASSPLVGAGGYGYTF. The V and J genes are TRBV18 and TRBJ1-2; perhaps TRBD1 as D (5 bases). CDR3 size: 16 residues. Germline V gene lookup returns CDR1 KGHSH and CDR2 LQKENI. V shed 3 bases and J shed 4 bases, with 18 bases lying between them.

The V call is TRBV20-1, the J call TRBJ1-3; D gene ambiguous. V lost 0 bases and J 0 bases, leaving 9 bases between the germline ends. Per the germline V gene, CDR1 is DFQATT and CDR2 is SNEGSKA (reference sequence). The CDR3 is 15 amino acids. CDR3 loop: CSARDAGSSGNTIYF. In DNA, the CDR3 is TGCAGTGCTAGAGATGCGGGTTCCTCTGGAAACACCATATATTTT.

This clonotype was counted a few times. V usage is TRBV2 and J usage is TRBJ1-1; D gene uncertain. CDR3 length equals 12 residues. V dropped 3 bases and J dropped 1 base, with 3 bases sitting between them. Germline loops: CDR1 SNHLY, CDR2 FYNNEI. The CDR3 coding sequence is TGTGCCAGCAGTGACCAGAACACTGAAGCTTTCTTT. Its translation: CASSDQNTEAFF.